The next 23 T cell receptor beta chains were all read from a single sample in a study of T cells after yellow fever vaccination. TCRdb re-called the 5' RACE reads through MiXCR, storing one row per CDR3 protein. This table holds 500,000 to 650,000 distinct CDR3 sequences, 9% to 15% found once. This sample comprised PBMCs, obtained on the day of the yellow fever booster vaccination. The receptors originated from a man between 25 and 39 years old who received the YFV17D yellow fever vaccine.

The rearrangement joins TRBV20-1 to TRBJ2-1, with a weak D call TRBD2 (5 bases). The germline gives CDR1 DFQATT, CDR2 SNEGSKA (reference sequence). The V end was cut by 1 base, the J end by 3 bases, with 16 bases between. The CDR3 contains 16 residues. The CDR3 DNA is TGCAGTGCTAGAGCCACAGAGGGATCCATCTACAATGAGCAGTTCTTC. It yields the protein CSARATEGSIYNEQFF.

This clonotype has a count of ten or more. The chain uses TRBV12-3 or TRBV12-4 and TRBJ1-2; TRBD1 aligns across 9 bases. The ends lost 6 bases at V and 4 bases at J; junction bases unmatched: 6. This CDR3 is built from 14 residues. The CDR3 here is CASRQGTGTYGYTF. For the CDR3, the DNA is TGTGCCAGCAGGCAGGGGACAGGGACCTATGGCTACACCTTC.

Only a few counts were recorded for this clonotype. V gene TRBV7-2 combines with J gene TRBJ2-1, with D perhaps being TRBD1 or TRBD2 (7 bases each). The CDR3 is 15 residues long. CDR1 is SGHTA, CDR2 FQGNSA, per germline. With 5 bases removed from V and 6 bases from J, the gap between germline ends came to 17 bases. The CDR3: CASSEGGTVVNEQFF. CDR3 bases: TGTGCCAGCAGCGAGGGGGGGACAGTAGTCAATGAGCAGTTCTTC.

This chain links TRBV29-1 with TRBJ2-5; D possibly corresponds to TRBD1 (5 bases). The V and J ends lost 0 bases and 4 bases respectively, with 9 bases between them. Germline V gives CDR1 SQVTM, CDR2 ANQGSEA. The CDR3 covers 13 residues. The CDR3 sequence is CSVEDKGRETQYF. CDR3 DNA sequence: TGCAGCGTTGAAGACAAGGGGCGAGAGACCCAGTACTTC.

This CDR3 is CATSRARQAGRSNEQFF. CDR3 DNA: TGTGCCACCAGCAGAGCCCGACAAGCGGGCCGGAGCAATGAGCAGTTCTTC. The chain couples TRBV15 to TRBJ2-1; maybe TRBD2 (6 bases). The CDR3 loop spans 17 amino acids. Germline V gene lookup returns CDR1 LNHNV and CDR2 YYDKDF (reference sequence). Trimming shortened V by 1 base and J by 6 bases, and 19 bases separated the two germline ends.

This clonotype has just a few counts. V and J are TRBV5-1 and TRBJ2-3; 11 nucleotides match TRBD2. The CDR3 runs 17 residues. Germline V gene lookup returns CDR1 SGHRS and CDR2 YFSETQ. Unmatched junction bases numbered 10, after V lost 3 bases and J lost 4 bases. CDR3: CASSSGTSGRSPDTQYF. DNA for the CDR3: TGCGCCAGCAGCTCCGGGACTAGCGGACGTAGCCCAGATACGCAGTATTTT.

The sample holds a few counts of this clonotype. This chain links TRBV7-6 with TRBJ2-2; 11 nucleotides line up with TRBD1. J gave up 4 bases and V 3 bases, and 4 bases lay outside the gene matches. This CDR3 has 16 residues. CDR1 is SGHVS, CDR2 FNYEAQ, per germline. In DNA, the CDR3 is TGTGCCAGCAGCTTTGGACAGGGGGCACTCACCGGGGAGCTGTTTTTT. Translating gives CASSFGQGALTGELFF. Full variable domain (remainder filled in from reference TRBV7-6 and TRBJ2-2): GAGVSQSPRYKVTKRGQDVALRCDPISGHVSLYWYRQALGQGPEFLTYFNYEAQQDKSGLPNDRFSAERPEGSISTLTIQRTEQRDSAMYRCASSFGQGALTGELFFGEGSRLTVL.

This clonotype came up a few times. The rearrangement uses TRBV20-1 and TRBJ2-1, with D possibly matching TRBD2 (6 bases). The CDR3 spans 12 residues. Germline loops: CDR1 DFQATT, CDR2 SNEGSKA (reference sequence). V was trimmed by 2 bases and J by 13 bases, leaving 15 bases between them. CDR3 sequence reads: CSARFRDSRQFF. In DNA, the CDR3 is TGCAGTGCTAGATTCCGGGACTCAAGACAGTTCTTC.

This clonotype was observed a few times. J is TRBJ2-5 and V is TRBV28; TRBD2 agrees at 7 bases. Looked up from germline, CDR1 is MDHEN and CDR2 is SYDVKM. The CDR3 is 14 amino acids. The V gene end was trimmed by 9 bases and the J gene end by 0 bases; junction bases not matched to a gene: 7. The CDR3 is CARRLAKYQETQYF. The CDR3 nucleotides are TGTGCCAGACGACTAGCCAAGTACCAAGAGACCCAGTACTTC.

This clonotype was seen repeatedly, ten times or more. The chain couples TRBV20-1 to TRBJ2-7; 9 nucleotides line up with TRBD2. V lost 4 bases to trimming and J lost 3 bases; unmatched junction nucleotides: 4. This CDR3 contains 13 residues. Germline-derived CDR1 and CDR2 are DFQATT and SNEGSKA (reference sequence). CDR3 bases: TGCAGTGCTATTAGACTAGCGGTCTACGAGCAGTACTTC. Protein: CSAIRLAVYEQYF.

In this sample, this clonotype turned up a few times. V usage is TRBV4-3 and J usage is TRBJ2-7; 7 nucleotides line up with TRBD2. Germline values: CDR1 LGHNA, CDR2 YSLEER. This CDR3 contains 16 residues. V gave up 0 bases and J gave up 1 base; unmatched junction bases: 6. The CDR3 coding sequence is TGCGCCAGCAGCCAAGATTTTACGGGAGGATCCTACGAGCAGTACTTC. Its translation is CASSQDFTGGSYEQYF.

The chain couples TRBV12-5 to TRBJ2-2; D remains ambiguous. CDR1 and CDR2 (germline): LGHNT, FRNRAP. The V end lost 0 bases, the J end lost 9 bases, and 8 bases lay between the germline ends. CDR3 length equals 13 residues. This CDR3 is CASGLVGDRELFF. In DNA, the CDR3 is TGTGCTAGTGGTTTGGTGGGCGACCGGGAGCTGTTTTTT.

The V and J genes are TRBV11-1 and TRBJ2-5; the match to TRBD2 covers 8 bases. The trim removed 5 bases at V and 3 bases at J, leaving 14 bases unmatched. This CDR3 is built from 17 residues. Germline-derived CDR1 and CDR2 are SGHAT and FQDESV (reference sequence). CDR3 coding DNA: TGTGCCAGCAGCCGCAACCTGGCGGGAGGCACTAAAGAGACCCAGTACTTC. Protein product: CASSRNLAGGTKETQYF.

This clonotype turned up a few times. The V call is TRBV7-2, the J call TRBJ2-4; tentative D call: TRBD1 (5 bases). The CDR3 runs to 15 residues. Trimming took 5 bases from V and 4 from J, leaving 15 bases between them. Germline V gene sequence: CDR1 SGHTA, CDR2 FQGNSA. The CDR3 region has the DNA TGTGCCAGCAGCCCGGTGGGGCAACCAAAAAACATTCAGTACTTC. It encodes CASSPVGQPKNIQYF.

This clonotype was detected many times. The CDR3 coding sequence is TGCAGTGCTAGAAGCCTTAGGGGCTACGAGCAGTACTTC. Translated: CSARSLRGYEQYF. J is TRBJ2-7 and V is TRBV20-1; tentatively, D is TRBD1 (5 bases). Per the germline V gene, CDR1 is DFQATT and CDR2 is SNEGSKA (reference sequence). The CDR3 has 13 residues. The ends were cut back, 2 bases at V and 3 bases at J, with 11 bases in the middle.

The J gene is TRBJ2-1, the V gene TRBV27; 10 nucleotides line up with TRBD2. Germline assignment: CDR1 MNHEY and CDR2 SMNVEV (reference sequence). J gave up 9 bases and V 3 bases, and 20 bases lay outside the gene matches. CDR3 size: 19 residues. The CDR3 nucleotides are TGTGCCAGCAGTTTTCCTGAGGGTCTGTCTAGCGGGAGAGGGGGTGAGCAGTTCTTC. This encodes CASSFPEGLSSGRGGEQFF.

In its sample, this clonotype was seen a few times. The chain links TRBV28 to TRBJ2-7; D remains unclear. Trimming shortened V by 4 bases and J by 2 bases, and 15 bases separated the two germline ends. This CDR3 has 15 amino acids. The V gene's germline CDR1 is MDHEN and CDR2 SYDVKM. The CDR3 nucleotides are TGTGCCAGCAGTTCCCGACGGGCACCCACCTACGAGCAGTACTTC. Protein product: CASSSRRAPTYEQYF.

This clonotype has only one observation. This sequence joins TRBV20-1 and TRBJ2-7, with 9 bases aligning to TRBD1. J was trimmed by 3 bases and V by 2 bases; bases with no gene match: 8. This CDR3 is built from 15 residues. Germline V CDR1 and CDR2: DFQATT, SNEGSKA (reference sequence). The CDR3 coding sequence is TGCAGTGCTAGAAACAGCAGGACAGGGGACTACGAGCAGTACTTC. It is translated as CSARNSRTGDYEQYF.

The J gene is TRBJ2-1, the V gene TRBV5-1, with D possibly called TRBD1 or TRBD2 (5 bases each). V was pared by 4 bases and J by 4 bases, with 12 bases between. CDR3 size: 14 residues. Germline V gene lookup returns CDR1 SGHRS and CDR2 YFSETQ. The CDR3 DNA follows: TGCGCCAGCAGCCTGGACTGGGGGTACAATGAGCAGTTCTTC. The encoded protein is CASSLDWGYNEQFF.

There are a few counts of this clonotype. The DNA for the CDR3 is TGCAGCTTTCGAACCCCCAGCTCCTACAATGAGCAGTTCTTC. Protein sequence: CSFRTPSSYNEQFF. The rearrangement joins TRBV29-1 to TRBJ2-1; D uncertain. Germline CDR1 and CDR2: SQVTM and ANQGSEA. This CDR3 region has 14 residues. V lost 8 bases and J lost 0, with 14 bases in between.

A few counts support this clonotype. This chain links TRBV21-1 with TRBJ2-5. TRBV21-1 is reported as a pseudogene. CDR3 length: 14 amino acids. CDR3 amino acids: CASSKTLEHGTQYF. The DNA for the CDR3 is TGTGCCAGCAGCAAAACACTCGAACATGGGACCCAGTACTTC.

This clonotype was seen a few times. The genes are TRBV29-1 and TRBJ2-1; perhaps TRBD2 as D (6 bases). Deletions cut 5 bases from V and 8 bases from J, with 13 bases between. Germline V gene sequence: CDR1 SQVTM, CDR2 ANQGSEA. CDR3 length equals 12 residues. The CDR3 coding sequence is TGCAGCGTTATAGGGTCGGGGGATGAGCAGTTCTTC. This translates into CSVIGSGDEQFF.

This clonotype has a handful of counts. The chain uses TRBV7-9 and TRBJ2-4; 8 nucleotides agree with TRBD1. This CDR3 comprises 14 residues. V was clipped by 8 bases and J by 3 bases; unmatched bases: 6. The germline CDR1 and CDR2 sequences are SEHNR and FQNEAQ (reference sequence). CDR3: CASSQDRDKNIQYF. The CDR3 DNA follows: TGTGCCAGCTCCCAGGACAGGGACAAAAACATTCAGTACTTC. Variable domain in full (rest from reference TRBV7-9 and TRBJ2-4): DTGVSQNPRHKITKRGQNVTFRCDPISEHNRLYWYRQTLGQGPEFLTYFQNEAQLEKSRLLSDRFSAERPKGSFSTLEIQRTEQGDSAMYLCASSQDRDKNIQYFGAGTRLSVL.